The T cell receptor beta chain under discussion was sequenced for a study of blood T cells in healthy people across ages. The CDR3 length is 13 residues. The V segment lost 9 bases and the J segment 5 bases; nucleotides outside the gene matches: 7. Germline V lookup: CDR1 SNHLY, CDR2 FYNNEI. The second PCR ran about 6 to 11 cycles with a sample-barcoded 5' primer and J-beta primers. TCRdb fed the 5' RACE reads into MiXCR, producing one record per CDR3 protein. The data hold over a million distinct CDR3 sequences, with around 25% observed a single time. This same sample was also part of a study on T cells of mothers and their children. As reported in that work: Related mother-child pairs showed slightly, non-significantly higher overlap than unrelated pairs.

The source of this sequence is a girl aged 2-10 years in good health. This chain links TRBV2 with TRBJ2-7; 10 bases agree with TRBD1. Input material: blood. The CDR3 nucleotides read TGTGCCAGTCAAAGGACAGGGGGAGACGAGCAGTACTTC. It yields the protein CASQRTGGDEQYF.